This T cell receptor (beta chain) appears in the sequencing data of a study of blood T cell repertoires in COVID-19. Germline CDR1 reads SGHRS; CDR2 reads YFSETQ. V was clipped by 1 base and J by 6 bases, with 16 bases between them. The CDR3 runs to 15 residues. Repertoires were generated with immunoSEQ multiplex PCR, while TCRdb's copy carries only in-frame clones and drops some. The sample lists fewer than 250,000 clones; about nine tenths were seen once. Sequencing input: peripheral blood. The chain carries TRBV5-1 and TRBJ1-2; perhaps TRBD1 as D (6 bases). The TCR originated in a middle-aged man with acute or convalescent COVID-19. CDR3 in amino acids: CASSLLGRGTDGYTF. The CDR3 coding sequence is TGCGCCAGCAGCTTGTTGGGCAGGGGAACGGATGGCTACACCTTC.